This note documents a single TCR beta chain sequence. Living in 24 US areas, the participants were between 18 and 89 years of age. Each participant's cohort was designated according to participant-reported clinical history. Two consecutive negative NP/OP PCR tests, clearance, or resolved symptoms defined Cohort 3 recovery. Profiling relied on immunoSEQ multiplex PCR, and the TCRdb table lists in-frame clones only, not all of them. In the table there are 200,000 to 300,000 clones, approximately 85% of which are singletons. The junction had 19 bases not matched to a gene; V was cut back by 1 base and J by 0 bases. Germline V gene sequence: CDR1 SQVTM, CDR2 ANQGSEA. This CDR3 contains 22 residues. These data belong to a study of blood T cell repertoires in COVID-19. On the study more broadly: Sample material is recorded as cDNA or gDNA derived from T cells, B-cell-depleted T cells, or PBMCs.

This rearrangement joins TRBV29-1 to TRBJ2-6; 9 nucleotides match TRBD1. The sequenced sample was PBMCs or T cells enriched from blood (not recorded which). The sequence was obtained from a woman in her forties or fifties who had recovered from COVID-19. The DNA for the CDR3 is TGCAGCGTTGAAGCGGATATGGGACAGGGATCGAGTGGGCCCTCTGGGGCCAACGTCCTGACTTTC. Translating it yields CSVEADMGQGSSGPSGANVLTF.